Listed below are T cell receptor beta chains from one sample, sequenced in a study of T-cell memory formation after mild COVID-19. Via MiXCR, TCRdb re-called the 5' RACE reads, giving one row per CDR3 protein. In the table there are 350,000 or so distinct CDR3 sequences, approximately 12% of which are singletons. The sample was PBMCs or a T cell subset sorted from them (not recorded which). The receptors shown here come from a man aged 18 to 29 who had mild COVID-19 (a few samples of this study predate the infection). Cell type and time point are not known. The CDR3 runs from the conserved cysteine through the conserved F or W. The order of the fields is CDR3 protein, CDR3 DNA, clone size, J gene, D gene, V gene. D genes are given only for firm matches. Size tells how often a clone was seen (once, few, many) or the class of an expanded clone, and some rows leave it out.

CDR3aa: CASSNDSPPDTQYF
CDR3nt: TGTGCCAGCAGTAACGACAGTCCCCCAGATACGCAGTATTTT
abundance: NA
j_gene: TRBJ2-3
d_gene: NA
v_gene: TRBV2

CDR3aa: CASSPSYTEGSTEAFF
CDR3nt: TGTGCCAGCAGCCCGAGCTATACAGAGGGGAGCACTGAAGCTTTCTTT
abundance: NA
j_gene: TRBJ1-1
d_gene: NA
v_gene: TRBV7-9

CDR3aa: CASSLDKDLGEYF
CDR3nt: TGCGCCAGCAGCTTGGATAAGGACCTAGGGGAGTATTTT
abundance: NA
j_gene: TRBJ2-3
d_gene: NA
v_gene: TRBV5-1

CDR3aa: CSASRIPSGGPPDTQYF
CDR3nt: TGCAGTGCTAGCCGCATACCGTCGGGGGGGCCTCCAGATACGCAGTATTTT
abundance: once
j_gene: TRBJ2-3
d_gene: TRBD2
v_gene: TRBV20-1

CDR3aa: CASSKTGAPGTEAFF
CDR3nt: TGTGCCAGCAGCAAGACAGGGGCCCCGGGGACTGAAGCTTTCTTT
abundance: few
j_gene: TRBJ1-1
d_gene: TRBD1
v_gene: TRBV7-6

CDR3aa: CASSPLETVYGYTF
CDR3nt: TGTGCCAGCAGCCCACTGGAGACAGTCTATGGCTACACCTTC
abundance: NA
j_gene: TRBJ1-2
d_gene: NA
v_gene: TRBV7-6

CDR3aa: CASMARDQPQHF
CDR3nt: TGTGCCAGTATGGCAAGAGATCAGCCCCAGCATTTT
abundance: once
j_gene: TRBJ1-5
d_gene: NA
v_gene: TRBV6-2/TRBV6-3

CDR3aa: CARAKQGETQYF
CDR3nt: TGTGCCAGGGCGAAACAGGGGGAGACCCAGTACTTC
abundance: NA
j_gene: TRBJ2-5
d_gene: TRBD1
v_gene: TRBV2

CDR3aa: CASAPGGTEAFF
CDR3nt: TGTGCCAGCGCTCCTGGGGGGACTGAAGCTTTCTTT
abundance: few
j_gene: TRBJ1-1
d_gene: NA
v_gene: TRBV2

CDR3aa: CASSERLGGTGELFF
CDR3nt: TGTGCCAGCAGTGAACGATTAGGGGGAACCGGGGAGCTGTTTTTT
abundance: NA
j_gene: TRBJ2-2
d_gene: NA
v_gene: TRBV6-1

CDR3aa: CASSLGSSRGTEAFF
CDR3nt: TGTGCCAGCAGCTTAGGCTCCTCCCGCGGCACTGAAGCTTTCTTT
abundance: NA
j_gene: TRBJ1-1
d_gene: NA
v_gene: TRBV7-8

CDR3aa: CASSLAISGTGFYEQYF
CDR3nt: TGCGCCAGCAGCCTAGCTATTTCCGGGACAGGGTTCTACGAGCAGTACTTC
abundance: few
j_gene: TRBJ2-7
d_gene: TRBD1
v_gene: TRBV4-1

CDR3aa: CSATRPSSYNEQFF
CDR3nt: TGCAGTGCTACCCGGCCCAGCTCCTACAATGAGCAGTTCTTC
abundance: few
j_gene: TRBJ2-1
d_gene: NA
v_gene: TRBV20-1

CDR3aa: CASQRSNSPLHF
CDR3nt: TGTGCCAGTCAGAGGAGCAATTCACCCCTCCACTTT
abundance: few
j_gene: TRBJ1-6
d_gene: NA
v_gene: TRBV6-5

CDR3aa: CSAGGPGTDTQYF
CDR3nt: TGCAGTGCTGGGGGACCGGGGACAGATACGCAGTATTTT
abundance: few
j_gene: TRBJ2-3
d_gene: NA
v_gene: TRBV20-1

CDR3aa: CASRYTGAGNTIYF
CDR3nt: TGTGCCAGCAGATACACAGGGGCTGGAAACACCATATATTTT
abundance: few
j_gene: TRBJ1-3
d_gene: TRBD1
v_gene: TRBV6-6

CDR3aa: CSARPLDRPGNTIYF
CDR3nt: TGCAGTGCTAGACCCCTTGACAGGCCCGGAAACACCATATATTTT
abundance: few
j_gene: TRBJ1-3
d_gene: NA
v_gene: TRBV20-1

CDR3aa: CASSRVTGGGSQETQYF
CDR3nt: TGTGCCAGCAGCCGAGTGACAGGCGGAGGGTCTCAAGAGACCCAGTACTTC
abundance: few
j_gene: TRBJ2-5
d_gene: NA
v_gene: TRBV4-2

CDR3aa: CASSEAMNTEAFF
CDR3nt: TGTGCCAGCTCAGAGGCCATGAACACTGAAGCTTTCTTT
abundance: once
j_gene: TRBJ1-1
d_gene: NA
v_gene: TRBV18

CDR3aa: CASSRTPRTGQETQYF
CDR3nt: TGTGCCAGCAGCAGGACGCCTCGGACGGGACAAGAGACCCAGTACTTC
abundance: NA
j_gene: TRBJ2-5
d_gene: NA
v_gene: TRBV7-9

CDR3aa: CASSSGGFTEAFF
CDR3nt: TGTGCCAGCAGTTCCGGGGGATTCACTGAAGCTTTCTTT
abundance: few
j_gene: TRBJ1-1
d_gene: NA
v_gene: TRBV12-3/TRBV12-4

CDR3aa: CVIRGTRGDNEQFF
CDR3nt: TGTGTCATCAGAGGGACTAGGGGAGACAATGAGCAGTTCTTC
abundance: many
j_gene: TRBJ2-1
d_gene: TRBD2
v_gene: TRBV10-3

CDR3aa: CASGAGNSDTQYF
CDR3nt: TGTGCCAGCGGGGCAGGGAATTCGGATACGCAGTATTTT
abundance: NA
j_gene: TRBJ2-3
d_gene: NA
v_gene: TRBV6-4

CDR3aa: CASGPLQENTGELFF
CDR3nt: TGTGCCAGCGGACCCCTACAGGAGAACACCGGGGAGCTGTTTTTT
abundance: NA
j_gene: TRBJ2-2
d_gene: NA
v_gene: TRBV7-3

CDR3aa: CASSTQIGPQGTQYF
CDR3nt: TGTGCCAGCAGCACTCAGATCGGACCTCAGGGGACCCAGTACTTC
abundance: NA
j_gene: TRBJ2-5
d_gene: NA
v_gene: TRBV7-2

CDR3aa: CSVRDRGYEQYF
CDR3nt: TGCAGCGTAAGGGACCGCGGGTACGAGCAGTACTTC
abundance: few
j_gene: TRBJ2-7
d_gene: NA
v_gene: TRBV29-1

CDR3aa: CASSPPEWQGLGKNIQYF
CDR3nt: TGTGCCAGCTCACCACCGGAGTGGCAGGGGTTAGGCAAAAACATTCAGTACTTC
abundance: NA
j_gene: TRBJ2-4
d_gene: NA
v_gene: TRBV18

CDR3aa: CASSQAGGRQNEQFF
CDR3nt: TGTGCCAGCAGCCAAGCGGGGGGCCGGCAGAATGAGCAGTTCTTC
abundance: NA
j_gene: TRBJ2-1
d_gene: NA
v_gene: TRBV4-2

CDR3aa: CASSPYPPSGGGAQYF
CDR3nt: TGCGCCAGCAGCCCTTACCCGCCTAGCGGGGGAGGAGCCCAGTACTTC
abundance: NA
j_gene: TRBJ2-5
d_gene: TRBD2
v_gene: TRBV5-1

CDR3aa: CASSTGQGQPYEQYF
CDR3nt: TGTGCCAGCAGCACCGGACAGGGCCAGCCCTACGAGCAGTACTTC
abundance: NA
j_gene: TRBJ2-7
d_gene: TRBD1
v_gene: TRBV7-2

CDR3aa: CASRNDPGFDNSPLHF
CDR3nt: TGTGCCAGCAGGAACGATCCGGGATTTGATAATTCACCCCTCCACTTT
abundance: few
j_gene: TRBJ1-6
d_gene: NA
v_gene: TRBV6-2/TRBV6-3

CDR3aa: CASRRGDRGLNTQYF
CDR3nt: TGTGCCAGCCGGCGAGGAGACAGGGGATTGAATACGCAGTATTTT
abundance: NA
j_gene: TRBJ2-3
d_gene: TRBD1
v_gene: TRBV6-1

CDR3aa: CASSLAAGGPGKTQYF
CDR3nt: TGTGCCAGCAGCTTAGCGGCGGGGGGGCCGGGAAAGACCCAGTACTTC
abundance: NA
j_gene: TRBJ2-5
d_gene: TRBD2
v_gene: TRBV7-6

CDR3aa: CASSYSPGGVDTGELFF
CDR3nt: TGTGCCAGCAGTTACTCTCCGGGCGGGGTGGACACCGGGGAGCTGTTTTTT
abundance: few
j_gene: TRBJ2-2
d_gene: NA
v_gene: TRBV6-2/TRBV6-3

CDR3aa: CASSPSRSREFF
CDR3nt: TGTGCCAGCAGCCCTAGTAGGTCCAGGGAGTTCTTC
abundance: NA
j_gene: TRBJ2-1
d_gene: NA
v_gene: TRBV7-9

CDR3aa: CASSQELAGATGELFF
CDR3nt: TGTGCCAGCAGCCAAGAACTAGCGGGGGCCACCGGGGAGCTGTTTTTT
abundance: NA
j_gene: TRBJ2-2
d_gene: TRBD2
v_gene: TRBV4-2

CDR3aa: CASITQGRYTF
CDR3nt: TGTGCCAGCATTACTCAGGGCCGCTACACCTTC
abundance: few
j_gene: TRBJ1-2
d_gene: NA
v_gene: TRBV6-5

CDR3aa: CSARGNRLSYEQYF
CDR3nt: TGCAGTGCTAGAGGGAACAGGCTGTCCTACGAGCAGTACTTC
abundance: few
j_gene: TRBJ2-7
d_gene: NA
v_gene: TRBV20-1

CDR3aa: CASSNSGTGSYEQYF
CDR3nt: TGTGCCAGTAGTAATTCTGGGACAGGGTCCTACGAGCAGTACTTC
abundance: NA
j_gene: TRBJ2-7
d_gene: TRBD1
v_gene: TRBV19

CDR3aa: CASSAGGWQAINYGYTF
CDR3nt: TGTGCCAGCAGCGCCGGTGGGTGGCAGGCGATTAACTATGGCTACACCTTC
abundance: few
j_gene: TRBJ1-2
d_gene: NA
v_gene: TRBV7-9

CDR3aa: CASSLVGWADTQYF
CDR3nt: TGTGCCAGCAGCTTAGTAGGGTGGGCAGATACGCAGTATTTT
abundance: NA
j_gene: TRBJ2-3
d_gene: NA
v_gene: TRBV11-2

CDR3aa: CASSLAWGPNTEAFF
CDR3nt: TGTGCCAGCAGCTTAGCGTGGGGTCCGAACACTGAAGCTTTCTTT
abundance: NA
j_gene: TRBJ1-1
d_gene: NA
v_gene: TRBV7-9

CDR3aa: CASSLVLGRIWGETQYF
CDR3nt: TGTGCCAGCAGCTTAGTACTAGGGAGGATCTGGGGGGAGACCCAGTACTTC
abundance: NA
j_gene: TRBJ2-5
d_gene: NA
v_gene: TRBV7-6

CDR3aa: CSARDRGTANTGELFF
CDR3nt: TGCAGTGCTAGAGATCGGGGGACCGCGAACACCGGGGAGCTGTTTTTT
abundance: NA
j_gene: TRBJ2-2
d_gene: NA
v_gene: TRBV20-1

CDR3aa: CASSLAGGGGEQFF
CDR3nt: TGTGCCAGCAGCCTAGCGGGGGGGGGAGGCGAGCAGTTCTTC
abundance: NA
j_gene: TRBJ2-1
d_gene: TRBD2
v_gene: TRBV7-7

CDR3aa: CASSPDSAPDTQYF
CDR3nt: TGCGCCAGCAGCCCTGATTCGGCCCCAGATACGCAGTATTTT
abundance: NA
j_gene: TRBJ2-3
d_gene: NA
v_gene: TRBV4-3

CDR3aa: CASSPGRWGEFHLHF
CDR3nt: TGTGCCAGCAGCCCGGGACGGTGGGGCGAATTTCACCTCCACTTT
abundance: few
j_gene: TRBJ1-6
d_gene: NA
v_gene: TRBV7-2

CDR3aa: CASPTGSSEQPQHF
CDR3nt: TGCGCCAGCCCTACTGGTAGTTCGGAACAGCCCCAGCATTTT
abundance: NA
j_gene: TRBJ1-5
d_gene: NA
v_gene: TRBV5-1

CDR3aa: CASSLHPGDTGELFF
CDR3nt: TGTGCCAGCAGCCTTCACCCAGGGGACACCGGGGAGCTGTTTTTT
abundance: few
j_gene: TRBJ2-2
d_gene: NA
v_gene: TRBV7-3

CDR3aa: CASSPQGGSNQPQHF
CDR3nt: TGTGCCAGCAGCCCACAGGGAGGCAGCAATCAGCCCCAGCATTTT
abundance: NA
j_gene: TRBJ1-5
d_gene: NA
v_gene: TRBV7-9